Below, 15 T cell receptor beta chains from the same sample are listed, as sequenced in a study of graft-versus-host responses after intestinal transplantation. The antigens of these receptors remain unknown. Measured with immunoSEQ multiplex PCR; TCRdb has only the in-frame clones, and not every one. The sample holds about 84,000 clones; approximately 90% are singletons and the top ten take 0.3% to 0.35%. The sample in question was unstimulated CD4+ T cells sorted from spleen or lymph node cells, obtained before transplant. Every receptor here comes from a human donor who was the organ donor for an intestinal transplant.

In this sample, this clone turned up a few times. The J gene is TRBJ2-3, the V gene TRBV2; 8 positions agree with TRBD2. Looked up from germline, CDR1 is SNHLY and CDR2 is FYNNEI. The CDR3 is 16 amino acids. J was trimmed by 0 bases and V by 3 bases; bases with no gene match: 5. The CDR3 DNA follows: TGTGCCAGCAGTGAGTTAGCGGGGACTAGCACAGATACGCAGTATTTT. Translation gives CASSELAGTSTDTQYF.

This clone was counted at least ten times. This chain links TRBV7-9 with TRBJ2-7, with TRBD2 matching 8 bases. CDR1 is SEHNR and CDR2 is FQNEAQ in the germline V gene (reference sequence). The CDR3 has 14 residues. J was trimmed by 7 bases and V by 6 bases; bases with no gene match: 11. Here the CDR3 DNA reads TGTGCCAGCAGACGCGGGGGGACTAGGGGAGAGCAGTACTTC. As protein: CASRRGGTRGEQYF.

This clone occurred once. The J gene is TRBJ1-5, the V gene TRBV12-5, with 7 bases aligning to TRBD1. Per the germline V gene, CDR1 is LGHNT and CDR2 is FRNRAP. This CDR3 contains 17 residues. With V trimmed by 5 bases and J by 0 bases, 10 bases remained unmatched. CDR3 region: CASGLPMTGPSNQPQHF. The CDR3 DNA reads TGTGCTAGTGGTCTCCCCATGACAGGGCCTAGCAATCAGCCCCAGCATTTT.

The chain joins TRBV11-1 to TRBJ2-5; 12 bases fit TRBD2. Trimming cost V 4 bases and J 5 bases; bases outside gene matches: 8. The CDR3 sequence is 16 residues long. From germline, CDR1 is SGHAT and CDR2 FQDESV (reference sequence). Written as DNA, the CDR3 is TGTGCCAGCAGCTCCGCGAGACTAGCGGGAGTTGAGACCCAGTACTTC. Amino acid sequence: CASSSARLAGVETQYF.

V gene TRBV5-1 combines with J gene TRBJ2-7; 7 bases map to TRBD1. Germline V gene sequence: CDR1 SGHRS, CDR2 YFSETQ. This CDR3 spans 16 amino acids. Unmatched junction bases numbered 13, after V lost 4 bases and J lost 3 bases. The CDR3 DNA follows: TGCGCCAGCAGCGCTTCCGGGACAGTCGACGTCTACGAGCAGTACTTC. As protein: CASSASGTVDVYEQYF. The full variable domain, rest sourced from reference TRBV5-1 and TRBJ2-7, is KAGVTQTPRYLIKTRGQQVTLSCSPISGHRSVSWYQQTPGQGLQFLFEYFSETQRNKGNFPGRFSGRQFSNSRSEMNVSTLELGDSALYLCASSASGTVDVYEQYFGPGTRLTVT.

The V gene is TRBV27, the J gene TRBJ2-7, with 9 bases matching TRBD1. This CDR3 comprises 14 residues. The V and J ends lost 8 bases and 4 bases, in that order; junction bases with no gene match: 9. Germline CDR1 MNHEY, CDR2 SMNVEV (reference sequence). CDR3 amino acids: CASQMDRGGYEQYF. CDR3 coding DNA: TGTGCCAGCCAAATGGACAGGGGTGGGTACGAGCAGTACTTC.

The chain uses TRBV18 and TRBJ2-1; TRBD1 might be the D (7 bases). The CDR3 is 16 amino acids. Trimming pared 1 base from V and 4 bases from J, leaving 14 bases between. CDR1 and CDR2 (germline): KGHSH, LQKENI. The CDR3: CASSPLQGGGYNEQFF. In nucleotides, the CDR3 is TGTGCCAGCTCACCACTTCAGGGGGGCGGGTACAATGAGCAGTTCTTC. Looking up the rest from reference TRBV18 and TRBJ2-1 gives the full variable domain: NAGVMQNPRHLVRRRGQEARLRCSPMKGHSHVYWYRQLPEEGLKFMVYLQKENIIDESGMPKERFSAEFPKEGPSILRIQQVVRGDSAAYFCASSPLQGGGYNEQFFGPGTRLTVL.

This chain links TRBV5-1 with TRBJ2-5, with 7 nucleotides matching TRBD1. Germline V gene data show CDR1 as SGHRS and CDR2 as YFSETQ. V lost 3 bases to trimming and J lost 1 base; unmatched junction nucleotides: 3. The CDR3 loop spans 14 amino acids. The CDR3 here is CASSSGQPQETQYF. The CDR3, as DNA: TGCGCCAGCAGCTCGGGACAGCCCCAAGAGACCCAGTACTTC. Together with reference TRBV5-1 and TRBJ2-5, the CDR3 gives the full variable domain: KAGVTQTPRYLIKTRGQQVTLSCSPISGHRSVSWYQQTPGQGLQFLFEYFSETQRNKGNFPGRFSGRQFSNSRSEMNVSTLELGDSALYLCASSSGQPQETQYFGPGTRLLVL.

The CDR3 protein is CASSSTSGTTDTQYF. The CDR3 DNA sequence: TGCGCCAGCAGCTCCACTAGCGGGACCACAGATACGCAGTATTTT. The rearrangement uses TRBV5-1 and TRBJ2-3, with TRBD2 identical over 10 bases. The J segment lost 2 bases and the V segment lost 3 bases, leaving 3 bases of the junction unmatched. Germline V CDR1 and CDR2: SGHRS, YFSETQ. The CDR3 runs 15 residues. Using reference TRBV5-1 and TRBJ2-3 for the parts outside the CDR3, the full variable domain is KAGVTQTPRYLIKTRGQQVTLSCSPISGHRSVSWYQQTPGQGLQFLFEYFSETQRNKGNFPGRFSGRQFSNSRSEMNVSTLELGDSALYLCASSSTSGTTDTQYFGPGTRLTVL.

V and J are TRBV11-2 and TRBJ2-4; D is uncertain. Germline loops: CDR1 SGHAT, CDR2 FQNNGV. The CDR3 sequence is 14 residues long. Trimming removed 1 base from V and 0 bases from J, with 4 bases in between. In nucleotides, the CDR3 is TGTGCCAGCAGCTTAGCCCTAGCCAAAAACATTCAGTACTTC. Residues: CASSLALAKNIQYF.

The chain uses TRBV11-3 and TRBJ1-1; 11 nucleotides align to TRBD1. The CDR3 runs to 14 residues. Germline V gene sequence: CDR1 SGHNT, CDR2 YENEEA. With V trimmed by 5 bases and J by 6 bases, 5 bases remained unmatched. CDR3 bases: TGTGCCAGCAGCGTCGGACAGGGGGCCTCTGAAGCTTTCTTT. Translation gives CASSVGQGASEAFF.

The J gene is TRBJ2-7, the V gene TRBV5-4, with 11 nucleotides matching TRBD2. V lost 4 bases and J lost 3; bases outside the gene matches: 6. Germline CDR1 SGHNT, CDR2 YYREEE (reference sequence). This CDR3 comprises 15 residues. The CDR3, as DNA: TGTGCCAGCAGCCCTCTGGGGACTAGCGGCTACGAGCAGTACTTC. Encoded protein: CASSPLGTSGYEQYF.

The rearrangement uses TRBV28 and TRBJ2-5, with 8 bases fitting TRBD1. V gave up 4 bases and J gave up 5 bases; unmatched junction bases: 12. The CDR3 length is 16 residues. Germline V CDR1 and CDR2: MDHEN, SYDVKM. In nucleotides, the CDR3 is TGTGCCAGCAGTTCCTTCAGGGGGCTATCTCTTGAGACCCAGTACTTC. Translated, it gives CASSSFRGLSLETQYF.

This clone was counted once. The V gene is TRBV19, the J gene TRBJ2-1, with 8 bases that match TRBD2. CDR3 size: 17 residues. The trim removed 0 bases at V and 8 bases at J, leaving 12 bases unmatched. The germline gives CDR1 LNHDA, CDR2 SQIVND (reference sequence). The CDR3 DNA follows: TGTGCCAGTAGTATAGAGGGGGGGACTAGGGGAGTCTATGAGCAGTTCTTC. It yields the protein CASSIEGGTRGVYEQFF.

This CDR3 reads CAISDLTGSYNEQFF. CDR3 sequence (DNA): TGTGCCATCAGTGACTTAACAGGGTCCTACAATGAGCAGTTCTTC. This rearrangement joins TRBV10-3 to TRBJ2-1, with a tentative D call TRBD1 (6 bases). CDR3 size: 15 residues. The V end was cut by 3 bases, the J end by 1 base, with 10 bases between. The germline CDR1 and CDR2 sequences are ENHRY and SYGVKD.